The 18 T cell receptor beta chains below all came from one sample that was sequenced in a study of blood T cell repertoires in COVID-19. Clones were sequenced by immunoSEQ multiplex PCR, and TCRdb holds only the in-frame ones, with some missing. The sample includes 250,000 to 350,000 clones, 88% of them seen just once. What was sequenced was peripheral blood. These receptors all come from a woman aged 45 to 65 with active or convalescent COVID-19.

The chain recombines TRBV6-6 with TRBJ2-7, with D maybe TRBD2 (6 bases). Per germline, CDR1 MNHNY and CDR2 SVGAGI (reference sequence). The CDR3 is 15 amino acids. The V gene lost 8 bases and the J gene lost 3 bases, with 20 bases spanning the gap. In DNA form, the CDR3 reads TGTGCCAGCCGTCAACCCGGCGGGAACGGCTACGAGCAGTACTTC. It translates to CASRQPGGNGYEQYF.

In its sample, this clone was seen once. The chain has TRBV10-3 and TRBJ1-1; 7 nucleotides line up with TRBD1. J lost 5 bases, V lost 0 bases, and 0 bases had no gene match. From germline, CDR1 is ENHRY and CDR2 SYGVKD. This CDR3 region has 13 residues. The CDR3 reads CAISESQGTEAFF. The CDR3 nucleotides are TGTGCCATCAGTGAGTCACAGGGGACTGAAGCTTTCTTT.

V and J are TRBV7-3 and TRBJ2-1, with D possibly matching TRBD2 (6 bases). The V end was cut by 5 bases, the J end by 9 bases, with 14 bases between. Germline V CDR1 and CDR2: SGHTA, FQGTGA. The CDR3 has 13 amino acids. The CDR3 nucleotides are TGTGCCAGCAGCGTACTAGCTCGGAGTGAGCAGTTCTTC. Its translation: CASSVLARSEQFF.

J is TRBJ2-1 and V is TRBV21-1; the table gives TRBD2 as D, unverified against the DNA. TRBV21-1 represents a pseudogene. The CDR3 is 15 residues long. The CDR3 DNA reads as TGTGCCAGCAGCAAATCGGTAGCAGACCACAATGAGCAGTTCTTC. Its protein is CASSKSVADHNEQFF.

The chain uses TRBV9 and TRBJ2-5, with TRBD2 identical over 7 bases. Germline loops: CDR1 SGDLS, CDR2 YYNGEE. V lost 2 bases, J lost 0 bases, and 10 bases stayed unmatched. The CDR3 contains 17 residues. The CDR3 here is CASSVSGNSGYQETQYF. In nucleotides, the CDR3 is TGTGCCAGCAGCGTCTCCGGTAATAGCGGGTACCAAGAGACCCAGTACTTC.

The V gene is TRBV20-1, the J gene TRBJ2-7; a weak D match, TRBD1 (5 bases). Germline V gene data show CDR1 as DFQATT and CDR2 as SNEGSKA (reference sequence). The V end was cut by 3 bases, the J end by 5 bases, with 8 bases between. The CDR3 loop spans 11 amino acids. The CDR3 loop reads CSASPGNEQYF. The CDR3 nucleotides are TGCAGTGCTAGCCCAGGGAACGAGCAGTACTTC.

This clone was seen just once. V and J are TRBV5-1 and TRBJ1-2, with 8 bases aligning to TRBD1. V shed 0 bases and J 3 bases; nucleotides not matched to a gene: 1. The CDR3 sequence is 14 residues long. Germline V CDR1 and CDR2: SGHRS, YFSETQ. In nucleotides, the CDR3 is TGCGCCAGCAGCTTGGGACAGGGGTACTATGGCTACACCTTC. It is translated as CASSLGQGYYGYTF.

CDR3 in amino acids: CSVLAELTDTQYF. CDR3 in DNA: TGCAGCGTCCTAGCGGAGCTCACAGATACGCAGTATTTT. The chain combines TRBV29-1 with TRBJ2-3; 7 nucleotides align to TRBD2. The V segment lost 6 bases and the J segment 2 bases; nucleotides outside the gene matches: 5. The V gene's germline CDR1 is SQVTM and CDR2 ANQGSEA. The CDR3 sequence is 13 residues long.

The chain employs TRBV5-6 and TRBJ2-7, with D perhaps matching TRBD1 (5 bases). CDR1 and CDR2 (germline): SGHDT, YYEEEE. Trimming took off 4 bases at V and 5 bases at J, with 16 bases between the two ends. The CDR3 length is 14 residues. In nucleotides, the CDR3 is TGTGCCAGCAGCCGTCCGTTTAGGGGCGACGAGCAGTACTTC. The encoded protein is CASSRPFRGDEQYF.

The rearrangement links TRBV11-2 to TRBJ2-3, with 7 bases identical to TRBD2. V was pared by 2 bases and J by 3 bases, with 8 bases of the junction left unmatched. From germline, CDR1 is SGHAT and CDR2 FQNNGV. The CDR3 covers 16 residues. The CDR3 nucleotides read TGTGCCAGCAGCTTACTCCGGGACTACCTTACAGATACGCAGTATTTT. Translating gives CASSLLRDYLTDTQYF.

This chain joins TRBV7-9 and TRBJ1-1; possibly TRBD1 for D (6 bases). Germline CDR1 is SEHNR and CDR2 is FQNEAQ (reference sequence). V gave up 4 bases and J gave up 0 bases, with 12 bases separating them. The CDR3 has 15 residues. CDR3 region: CASSSRTALNTEAFF. As DNA, the CDR3 is TGTGCCAGCAGCTCCCGGACAGCCTTGAACACTGAAGCTTTCTTT.

This clone was counted between two and nine times. The chain carries TRBV10-3 and TRBJ1-2; 8 bases line up with TRBD1. The CDR3 spans 14 residues. CDR1 ENHRY and CDR2 SYGVKD come from the germline V gene. Trimming took 7 bases from V and 4 from J; bases not matched to a gene: 8. CDR3 loop: CAITTGQGGYGYTF. CDR3 in DNA: TGTGCCATCACAACAGGACAGGGAGGCTATGGCTACACCTTC.

This chain uses TRBV7-2 with TRBJ1-4; D unresolved. The CDR3 consists of 14 residues. Germline V gene sequence: CDR1 SGHTA, CDR2 FQGNSA. The ends were cut back, 4 bases at V and 6 bases at J, with 12 bases in the middle. The CDR3 region is CASSYWGGDEKLFF. The CDR3 DNA follows: TGTGCCAGCAGCTATTGGGGAGGTGATGAAAAACTGTTTTTT. Full variable domain (missing parts from reference TRBV7-2 and TRBJ1-4): GAGVSQSPSNKVTEKGKDVELRCDPISGHTALYWYRQSLGQGLEFLIYFQGNSAPDKSGLPSDRFSAERTGGSVSTLTIQRTQQEDSAVYLCASSYWGGDEKLFFGSGTQLSVL.

This clone was recorded only once. The chain links TRBV4-1 to TRBJ2-3, with 9 bases identical to TRBD2. V dropped 1 base and J dropped 5; count of bases not matched to a gene: 7. Per the germline V gene, CDR1 is MGHRA and CDR2 is YSYEKL. The CDR3 runs to 16 residues. The CDR3 coding sequence is TGCGCCAGCAGCCAAGTACTGGCTAGCGGGGTAGATACGCAGTATTTT. It codes for CASSQVLASGVDTQYF.

The chain has TRBV27 and TRBJ1-1; no clear D gene. Germline V CDR1 and CDR2: MNHEY, SMNVEV (reference sequence). V was clipped by 3 bases and J by 4 bases, with 12 bases between them. This CDR3 region has 14 residues. The CDR3 DNA reads as TGTGCCAGCAGTTTCAATCTGGGGAGCACTGAAGCTTTCTTT. Translating gives CASSFNLGSTEAFF.

The V call is TRBV5-1, the J call TRBJ1-3, with D perhaps matching TRBD1 (6 bases). There are 16 residues in the CDR3. Trimming removed 2 bases from V and 1 base from J, with 13 bases in between. Germline lookup yields CDR1 SGHRS and CDR2 YFSETQ. CDR3 protein: CASSFGDTGSGNTIYF. The DNA of the CDR3 is TGCGCCAGCAGCTTCGGTGATACAGGGTCTGGAAACACCATATATTTT.

The chain joins TRBV7-2 to TRBJ1-1; a weak D match, TRBD1 (5 bases). The CDR3 contains 13 residues. The germline V and J ends were trimmed by 4 bases and 4 bases, with 10 bases remaining between them. Germline V gene sequence: CDR1 SGHTA, CDR2 FQGNSA. CDR3 residues: CASSSTVRTEAFF. The CDR3 bases are TGTGCCAGCAGCTCGACAGTACGCACTGAAGCTTTCTTT.

The chain is built from TRBV7-2 and TRBJ2-1, with a tentative D call TRBD2 (6 bases). V lost 8 bases, J lost 0 bases, and 11 bases lay in between. Germline-derived CDR1 and CDR2 are SGHTA and FQGNSA. The CDR3 spans 14 residues. The CDR3 nucleotides are TGTGCCAGCGCTCTGGGGGGCTCCTACAATGAGCAGTTCTTC. Encoded protein: CASALGGSYNEQFF.